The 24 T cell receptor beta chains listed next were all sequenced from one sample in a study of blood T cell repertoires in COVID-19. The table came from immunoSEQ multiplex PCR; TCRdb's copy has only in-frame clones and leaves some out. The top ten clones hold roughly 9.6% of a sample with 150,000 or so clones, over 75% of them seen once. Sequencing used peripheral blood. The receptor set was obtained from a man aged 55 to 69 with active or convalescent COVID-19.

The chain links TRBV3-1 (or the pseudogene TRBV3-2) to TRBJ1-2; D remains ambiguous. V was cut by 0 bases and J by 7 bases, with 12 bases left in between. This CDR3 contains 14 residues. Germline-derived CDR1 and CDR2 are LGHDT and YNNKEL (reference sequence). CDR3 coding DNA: TGTGCCAGCAGCCAAGACCCCGGGGTTGCTGGCTACACCTTC. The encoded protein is CASSQDPGVAGYTF.

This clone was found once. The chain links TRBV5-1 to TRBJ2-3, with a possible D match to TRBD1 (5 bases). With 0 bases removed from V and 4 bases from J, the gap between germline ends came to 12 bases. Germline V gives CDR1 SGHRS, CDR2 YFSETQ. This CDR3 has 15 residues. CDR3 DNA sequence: TGCGCCAGCAGCTTGGGACAGAAAGCGCCAGATACGCAGTATTTT. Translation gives CASSLGQKAPDTQYF.

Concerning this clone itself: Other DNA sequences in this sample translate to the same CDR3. This CDR3 reads CASSLGQGTTNEKLFF. For the CDR3, the DNA is TGTGCCAGCAGCCTGGGACAGGGCACAACTAATGAAAAACTGTTTTTT. The genes are TRBV7-9 and TRBJ1-4; 9 bases are shared with TRBD1. J was trimmed by 0 bases and V by 5 bases; bases with no gene match: 4. The CDR3 has 16 residues. Germline V lookup: CDR1 SEHNR, CDR2 FQNEAQ (reference sequence).

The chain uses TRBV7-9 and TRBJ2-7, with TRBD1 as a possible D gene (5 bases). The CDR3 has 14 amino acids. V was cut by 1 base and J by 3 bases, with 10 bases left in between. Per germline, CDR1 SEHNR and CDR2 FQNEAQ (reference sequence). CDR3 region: CASSLVDKLYEQYF. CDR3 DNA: TGTGCCAGCAGCTTAGTGGACAAACTCTACGAGCAGTACTTC.

CDR3 protein: CASSIFRGTSTGELFF. The CDR3 DNA reads as TGTGCCAGCAGCATCTTTCGCGGGACCTCCACCGGGGAGCTGTTTTTT. V gene TRBV7-2 combines with J gene TRBJ2-2; a possible D gene is TRBD2 (6 bases). Germline V CDR1 and CDR2: SGHTA, FQGNSA. The CDR3 covers 16 residues. V gave up 5 bases and J gave up 4 bases, with 17 bases separating them.

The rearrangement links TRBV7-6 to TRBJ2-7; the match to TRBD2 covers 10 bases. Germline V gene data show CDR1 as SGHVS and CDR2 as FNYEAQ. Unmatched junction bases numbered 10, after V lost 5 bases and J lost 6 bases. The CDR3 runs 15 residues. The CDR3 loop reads CASSLRAGGPLEQYF. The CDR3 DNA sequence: TGTGCCAGCAGCCTCCGAGCGGGAGGGCCCCTCGAGCAGTACTTC.

The CDR3 bases are TGTGCCAGCAGCTTAGTAATATATCTTGGGACTAAAAACGAGCAGTACTTC. Its protein is CASSLVIYLGTKNEQYF. The J gene is TRBJ2-7, the V gene TRBV7-8; 7 bases are a match to TRBD2. The trim removed 1 base at V and 5 bases at J, leaving 14 bases unmatched. The CDR3 length is 17 residues. Germline V CDR1 and CDR2: SGHVS, FQNEAQ. The full variable domain, in which reference TRBV7-8 and TRBJ2-7 provide the parts outside the CDR3, is GAGVSQSPRYKVAKRGQDVALRCDPISGHVSLFWYQQALGQGPEFLTYFQNEAQLDKSGLPSDRFFAERPEGSVSTLKIQRTQQEDSAVYLCASSLVIYLGTKNEQYFGPGTRLTVT.

This chain's CDR3 is CASSLPTDPEAFF. The CDR3 coding sequence is TGTGCCAGCAGCTTACCGACAGACCCTGAAGCTTTCTTT. This chain links TRBV7-2 with TRBJ1-1; D possibly corresponds to TRBD1 (5 bases). The germline V and J ends were trimmed by 2 bases and 6 bases, with 10 bases remaining between them. This CDR3 has 13 amino acids. The germline gives CDR1 SGHTA, CDR2 FQGNSA.

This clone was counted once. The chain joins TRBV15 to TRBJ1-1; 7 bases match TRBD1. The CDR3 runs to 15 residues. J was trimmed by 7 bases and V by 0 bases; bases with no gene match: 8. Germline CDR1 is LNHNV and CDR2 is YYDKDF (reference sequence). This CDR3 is CATSRDRLPGGEAFF. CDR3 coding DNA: TGTGCCACCAGCAGAGATAGGTTGCCAGGGGGTGAAGCTTTCTTT.

CDR3 residues: CASSLFGREPTDTQYF. The CDR3 nucleotides read TGTGCCAGCAGCTTATTCGGGCGGGAGCCCACAGATACGCAGTATTTT. The chain combines TRBV7-3 with TRBJ2-3; 7 bases match TRBD2. The CDR3 is 16 amino acids. J gave up 2 bases and V 2 bases, and 7 bases lay outside the gene matches. Germline loops: CDR1 SGHTA, CDR2 FQGTGA.

DNA of the CDR3: TGTGCCAGCAGCTGGACCGCGGGGGGGCGAGAGACCCAGTACTTC. Encoded protein: CASSWTAGGRETQYF. The chain links TRBV7-9 to TRBJ2-5; 9 bases are a match to TRBD2. The CDR3 has 15 amino acids. V lost 4 bases and J lost 4; bases outside the gene matches: 7. The germline gives CDR1 SEHNR, CDR2 FQNEAQ (reference sequence).

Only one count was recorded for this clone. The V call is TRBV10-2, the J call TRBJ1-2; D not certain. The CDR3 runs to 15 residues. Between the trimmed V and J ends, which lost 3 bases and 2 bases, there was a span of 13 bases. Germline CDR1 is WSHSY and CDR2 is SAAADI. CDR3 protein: CASSDEMGGNYGYTF. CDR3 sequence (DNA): TGCGCCAGCAGTGATGAAATGGGAGGGAACTATGGCTACACCTTC.

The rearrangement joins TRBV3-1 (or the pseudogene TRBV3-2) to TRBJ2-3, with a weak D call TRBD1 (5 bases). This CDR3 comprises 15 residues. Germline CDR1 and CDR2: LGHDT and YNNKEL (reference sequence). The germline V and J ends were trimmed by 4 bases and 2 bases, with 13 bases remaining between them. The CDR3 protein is CASSRDGHSTDTQYF. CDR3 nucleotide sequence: TGTGCCAGCAGCCGGGATGGACACTCCACAGATACGCAGTATTTT.

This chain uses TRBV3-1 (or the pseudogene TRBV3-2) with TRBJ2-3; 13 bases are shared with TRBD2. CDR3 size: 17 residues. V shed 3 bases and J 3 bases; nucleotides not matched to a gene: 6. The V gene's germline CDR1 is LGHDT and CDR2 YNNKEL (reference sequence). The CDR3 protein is CASSHLLGLAGTDTQYF. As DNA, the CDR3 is TGTGCCAGCAGCCATCTACTGGGACTAGCGGGGACAGATACGCAGTATTTT.

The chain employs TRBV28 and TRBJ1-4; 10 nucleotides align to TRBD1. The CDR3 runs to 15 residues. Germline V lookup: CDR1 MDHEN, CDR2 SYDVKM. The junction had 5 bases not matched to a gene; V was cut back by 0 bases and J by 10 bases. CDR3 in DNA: TGTGCCAGCAGTTTATGGGACAGGGGGAAAGGAAAACTGTTTTTT. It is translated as CASSLWDRGKGKLFF.

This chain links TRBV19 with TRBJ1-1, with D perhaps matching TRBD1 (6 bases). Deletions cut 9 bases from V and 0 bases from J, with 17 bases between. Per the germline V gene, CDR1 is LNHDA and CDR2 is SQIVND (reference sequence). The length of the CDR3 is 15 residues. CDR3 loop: CASRGGGIMNTEAFF. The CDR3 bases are TGTGCCAGCAGAGGGGGAGGGATCATGAACACTGAAGCTTTCTTT.

The CDR3 is CASSRFRTELTGQPQHF. CDR3 DNA: TGTGCCAGCAGTAGATTTAGAACAGAACTCACAGGTCAGCCCCAGCATTTT. The chain couples TRBV6-6 to TRBJ1-5; the D gene is possibly TRBD1 (5 bases). Trimming took off 5 bases at V and 6 bases at J, with 23 bases between the two ends. The germline CDR1 and CDR2 sequences are MNHNY and SVGAGI (reference sequence). The CDR3 loop spans 17 amino acids.

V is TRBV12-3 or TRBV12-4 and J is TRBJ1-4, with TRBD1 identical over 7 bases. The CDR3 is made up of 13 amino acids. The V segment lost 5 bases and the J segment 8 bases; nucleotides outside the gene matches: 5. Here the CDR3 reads CASSTGVSEKLFF. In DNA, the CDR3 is TGTGCCAGCAGTACAGGGGTGAGCGAAAAACTGTTTTTT.

In DNA form, the CDR3 reads TGTGCCAGCAGTTACTCGTATAGCAATCAGCCCCAGCATTTT. Encoded protein: CASSYSYSNQPQHF. The chain carries TRBV6-5 and TRBJ1-5; D call uncertain. V was clipped by 0 bases and J by 0 bases, with 3 bases between them. This CDR3 region has 14 residues. Germline V gene sequence: CDR1 MNHEY, CDR2 SVGAGI.

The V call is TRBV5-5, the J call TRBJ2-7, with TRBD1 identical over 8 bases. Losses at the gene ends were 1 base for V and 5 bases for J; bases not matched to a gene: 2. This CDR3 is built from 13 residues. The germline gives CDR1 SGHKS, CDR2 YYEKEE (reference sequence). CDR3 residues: CASSLNRGDEQYF. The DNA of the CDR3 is TGTGCCAGCAGCTTGAACAGGGGGGACGAGCAGTACTTC.

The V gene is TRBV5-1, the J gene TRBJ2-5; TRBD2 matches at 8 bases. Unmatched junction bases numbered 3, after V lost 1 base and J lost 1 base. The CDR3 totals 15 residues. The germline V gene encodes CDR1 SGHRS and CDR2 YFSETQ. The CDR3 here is CASSLSTSGQETQYF. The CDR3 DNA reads TGCGCCAGCAGCTTGTCAACTAGCGGCCAAGAGACCCAGTACTTC.

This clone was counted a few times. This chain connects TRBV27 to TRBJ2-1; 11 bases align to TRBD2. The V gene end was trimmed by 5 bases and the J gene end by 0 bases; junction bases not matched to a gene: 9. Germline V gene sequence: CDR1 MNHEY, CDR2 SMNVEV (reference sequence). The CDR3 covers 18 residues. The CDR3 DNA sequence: TGTGCCAGCAGTGACCAGGTAGCGGGGGGGACCTCCTACAATGAGCAGTTCTTC. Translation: CASSDQVAGGTSYNEQFF.

For the CDR3, the DNA is TGCGCCAGCAGCTTGCGACAGGGGGAGGGCTATGGCTACACCTTC. Its protein product is CASSLRQGEGYGYTF. The rearrangement joins TRBV4-1 to TRBJ1-2; 9 nucleotides line up with TRBD1. J lost 4 bases, V lost 5 bases, and 8 bases had no gene match. Germline V gene sequence: CDR1 MGHRA, CDR2 YSYEKL. CDR3 size: 15 residues.

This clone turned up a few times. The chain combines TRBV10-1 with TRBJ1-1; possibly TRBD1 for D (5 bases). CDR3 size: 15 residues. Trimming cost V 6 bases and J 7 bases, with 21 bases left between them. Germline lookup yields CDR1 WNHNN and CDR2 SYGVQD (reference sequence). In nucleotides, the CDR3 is TGCGCCAGCAGCGATCCGGGACTCGGTCGGGATGAAGCTTTCTTT. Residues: CASSDPGLGRDEAFF.